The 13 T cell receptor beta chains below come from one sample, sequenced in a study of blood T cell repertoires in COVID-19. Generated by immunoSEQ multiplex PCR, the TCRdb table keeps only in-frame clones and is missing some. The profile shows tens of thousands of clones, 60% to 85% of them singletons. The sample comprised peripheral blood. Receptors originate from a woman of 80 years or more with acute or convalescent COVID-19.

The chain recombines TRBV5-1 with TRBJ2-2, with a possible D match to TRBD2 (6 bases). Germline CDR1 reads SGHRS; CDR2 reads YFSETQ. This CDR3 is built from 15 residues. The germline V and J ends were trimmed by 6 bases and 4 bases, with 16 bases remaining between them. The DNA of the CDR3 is TGCGCCAGCACCGTGGGAGGCCAGACCACCGGGGAGCTGTTTTTT. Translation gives CASTVGGQTTGELFF.

In DNA, the CDR3 is TGTGCCATCGCCTCCCAGGGGTCCTCACCCCTCCACTTT. Translating it yields CAIASQGSSPLHF. The chain uses TRBV10-3 and TRBJ1-6; maybe TRBD1 (6 bases). Germline V gives CDR1 ENHRY, CDR2 SYGVKD. Trimming took off 8 bases at V and 10 bases at J, with 15 bases between the two ends. The CDR3 has 13 residues.

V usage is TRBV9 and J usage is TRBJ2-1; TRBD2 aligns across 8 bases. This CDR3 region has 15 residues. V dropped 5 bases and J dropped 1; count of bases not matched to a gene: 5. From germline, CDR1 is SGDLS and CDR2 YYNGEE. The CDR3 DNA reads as TGTGCCAGCAGTAAGAGCGGGGGTTCCTACAATGAGCAGTTCTTC. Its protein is CASSKSGGSYNEQFF.

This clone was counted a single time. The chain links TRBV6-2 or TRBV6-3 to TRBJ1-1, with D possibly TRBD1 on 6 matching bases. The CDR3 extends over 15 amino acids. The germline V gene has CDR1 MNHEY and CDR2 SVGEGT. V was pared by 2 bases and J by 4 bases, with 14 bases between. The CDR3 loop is CASSYGQTGSTEAFF. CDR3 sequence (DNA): TGTGCCAGCAGTTACGGACAGACTGGGAGCACTGAAGCTTTCTTT.

CDR3 nucleotides: TGTGCCAGTAGTCCCTCGGGTATGAGGGGGGCCAACGTCCTGACTTTC. Translation gives CASSPSGMRGANVLTF. V usage is TRBV19 and J usage is TRBJ2-6; no clear D. Germline V lookup: CDR1 LNHDA, CDR2 SQIVND (reference sequence). V lost 5 bases to trimming and J lost 4 bases, with 15 bases between them. CDR3 length equals 16 residues.

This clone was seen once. The CDR3 DNA reads TGTGCCAGCAGCCAAGCTCTGGCAGGGAGCACAGATACGCAGTATTTT. It is translated as CASSQALAGSTDTQYF. The chain joins TRBV14 to TRBJ2-3; D perhaps matches TRBD1 (5 bases). There are 16 residues in the CDR3. CDR1 and CDR2 (germline): SGHDN, FVKESK. Trimming removed 1 base at V and 0 bases at J, with 11 bases between.

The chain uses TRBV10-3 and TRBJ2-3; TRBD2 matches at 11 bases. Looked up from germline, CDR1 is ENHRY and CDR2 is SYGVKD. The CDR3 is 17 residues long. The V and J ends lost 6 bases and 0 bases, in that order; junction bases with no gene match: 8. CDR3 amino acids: CAIRGGTSGTSTDTQYF. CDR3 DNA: TGTGCCATCAGAGGAGGGACTAGCGGTACGAGCACAGATACGCAGTATTTT.

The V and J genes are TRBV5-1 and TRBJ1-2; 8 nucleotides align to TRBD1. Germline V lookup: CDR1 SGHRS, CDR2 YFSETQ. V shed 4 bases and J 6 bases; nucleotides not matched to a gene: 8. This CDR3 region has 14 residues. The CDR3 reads CASSPNTGGNGYTF. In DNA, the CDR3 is TGCGCCAGCAGCCCTAACACAGGGGGGAATGGCTACACCTTC.

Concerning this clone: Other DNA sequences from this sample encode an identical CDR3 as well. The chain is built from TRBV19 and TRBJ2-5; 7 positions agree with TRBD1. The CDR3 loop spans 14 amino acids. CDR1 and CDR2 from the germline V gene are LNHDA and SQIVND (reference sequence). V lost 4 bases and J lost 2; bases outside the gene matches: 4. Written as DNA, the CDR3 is TGTGCCAGTAGTACAGGGACAGCTCAAGAGACCCAGTACTTC. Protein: CASSTGTAQETQYF.

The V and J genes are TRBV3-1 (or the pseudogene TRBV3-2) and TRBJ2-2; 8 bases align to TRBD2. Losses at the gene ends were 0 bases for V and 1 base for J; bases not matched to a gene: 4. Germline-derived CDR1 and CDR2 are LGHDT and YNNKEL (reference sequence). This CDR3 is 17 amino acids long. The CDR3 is CASSQETSGRNTGELFF. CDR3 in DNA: TGTGCCAGCAGCCAAGAAACAAGCGGGAGGAACACCGGGGAGCTGTTTTTT.

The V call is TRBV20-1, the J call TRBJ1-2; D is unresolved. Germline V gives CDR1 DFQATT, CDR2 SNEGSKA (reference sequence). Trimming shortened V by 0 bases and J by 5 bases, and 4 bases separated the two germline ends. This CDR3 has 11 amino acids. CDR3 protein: CSARERYGYTF. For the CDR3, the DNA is TGCAGTGCTAGAGAGCGGTATGGCTACACCTTC.

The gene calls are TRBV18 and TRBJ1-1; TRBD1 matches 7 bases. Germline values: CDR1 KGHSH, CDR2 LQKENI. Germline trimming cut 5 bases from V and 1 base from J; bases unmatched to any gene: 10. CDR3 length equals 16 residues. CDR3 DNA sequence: TGTGCCAGCTCATCCGGCCAGGGGGGACCGAACACTGAAGCTTTCTTT. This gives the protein CASSSGQGGPNTEAFF.

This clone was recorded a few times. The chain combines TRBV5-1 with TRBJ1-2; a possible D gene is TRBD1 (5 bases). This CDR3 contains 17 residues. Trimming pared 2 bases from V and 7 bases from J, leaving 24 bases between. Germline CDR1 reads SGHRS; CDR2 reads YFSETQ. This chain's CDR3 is CASSFLNIGHIQGGYTF. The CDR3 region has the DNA TGCGCCAGCAGCTTCCTCAATATCGGACACATCCAGGGTGGCTACACCTTC. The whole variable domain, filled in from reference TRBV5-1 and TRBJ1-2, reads KAGVTQTPRYLIKTRGQQVTLSCSPISGHRSVSWYQQTPGQGLQFLFEYFSETQRNKGNFPGRFSGRQFSNSRSEMNVSTLELGDSALYLCASSFLNIGHIQGGYTFGSGTRLTVV.